One T cell receptor beta chain is described in this entry. No antigen is known for it. Assay used: immunoSEQ multiplex PCR; TCRdb lists only in-frame clones, some missing. Of roughly 120,000 clones detected, roughly 86% appear once; the ten largest clones hold around 17%. The record originates from a study of T cell responses to AZD1222 COVID-19 vaccine. The V gene's germline CDR1 is MNHNS and CDR2 SASEGT. The CDR3 is 13 residues long. Trimming cost V 1 base and J 6 bases, with 9 bases left between them. Study-wide findings and caveats: Donors in the cohort were predominantly white British and more often female, and clonal diversity was possibly underestimated.

Here the sequenced sample was peripheral blood, taken 28 days after the second AZD1222 dose. This clonotype originated in an adult who received the AZD1222 COVID-19 vaccine. V usage is TRBV6-1 and J usage is TRBJ1-2; the D is unclear. Written as DNA, the CDR3 is TGTGCCAGCAGTGAAGTCGACAACAATGGCTACACCTTC. Its translation: CASSEVDNNGYTF.